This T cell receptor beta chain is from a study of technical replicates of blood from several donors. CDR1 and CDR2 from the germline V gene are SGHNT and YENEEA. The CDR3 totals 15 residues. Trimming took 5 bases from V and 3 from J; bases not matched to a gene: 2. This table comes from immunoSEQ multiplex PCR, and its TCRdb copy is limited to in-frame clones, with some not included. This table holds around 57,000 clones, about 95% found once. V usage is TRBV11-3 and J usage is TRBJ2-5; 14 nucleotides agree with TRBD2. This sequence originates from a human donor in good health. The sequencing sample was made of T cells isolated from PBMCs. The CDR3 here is CASSPGLAGEETQYF. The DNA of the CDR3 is TGTGCCAGCAGCCCGGGACTAGCGGGAGAAGAGACCCAGTACTTC.